A selection of T cell receptor beta chains follows, all from one sample in a study of blood T cell repertoires in COVID-19. Repertoires were generated with immunoSEQ multiplex PCR, while TCRdb's copy carries only in-frame clones and drops some. The sample carries around 150,000 clones, 88% recorded once. Source material: peripheral blood. These receptors were obtained from a man aged 45-60 years with active or convalescent COVID-19. CDR3s include the opening cysteine and the closing phenylalanine or tryptophan. Fields, in order: D gene, V gene, clone size, J gene, CDR3 protein, CDR3 DNA. The D gene is left open where the match is weak. Size tells how often a clone was seen (once, few, many) or the class of an expanded clone, and some rows leave it out.

-	TRBV5-6	-	TRBJ2-7	CASSLYSSSYEQYF	TGTGCCAGCAGCTTGTATTCCAGCTCCTACGAGCAGTACTTC
-	TRBV7-6	-	TRBJ2-7	CASSLVQAGATYEQYF	TGTGCCAGCAGCTTAGTACAAGCGGGCGCCACCTACGAGCAGTACTTC
TRBD1	TRBV15	-	TRBJ1-4	CATSRTGGFRSNEKLFF	TGTGCCACCAGCAGGACAGGGGGGTTTCGCTCTAATGAAAAACTGTTTTTT
TRBD1	TRBV4-3	-	TRBJ2-7	CASSPGQGGTHEQYF	TGCGCCAGCAGCCCTGGACAGGGGGGGACCCACGAGCAGTACTTC
TRBD1	TRBV7-9	-	TRBJ2-3	CASSRSPGQGHTDTQYF	TGTGCCAGCAGCCGTAGCCCCGGACAGGGCCACACAGATACGCAGTATTTT
-	TRBV28	-	TRBJ1-5	CASSFWAGINQPQHF	TGTGCCAGCAGTTTTTGGGCAGGGATTAATCAGCCCCAGCATTTT
TRBD2	TRBV5-1	-	TRBJ2-1	CASSLLAGSYNEQFF	TGCGCCAGCAGCTTGCTAGCGGGCTCCTACAATGAGCAGTTCTTC
-	TRBV28	once	TRBJ2-2	CASSTRDAGELFF	TGTGCCAGCAGTACCAGGGATGCCGGGGAGCTGTTTTTT
-	TRBV28	-	TRBJ1-1	CASTPAGRVNTEAFF	TGTGCCAGCACCCCCGCAGGGAGGGTGAACACTGAAGCTTTCTTT
-	TRBV9	few	TRBJ1-1	CASSVAPNTEAFF	TGTGCCAGCAGCGTAGCTCCGAACACTGAAGCTTTCTTT
-	TRBV5-5	-	TRBJ1-6	CASSLVLGVNSPLHF	TGTGCCAGCAGCTTGGTATTAGGGGTGAATTCACCCCTCCACTTT
-	TRBV6-5	-	TRBJ1-6	CASRRERYNSPLHF	TGTGCCAGCCGGAGGGAGCGCTATAATTCACCCCTCCACTTT
TRBD1	TRBV27	few	TRBJ1-2	CASSRDRGVGYTF	TGTGCCAGCAGTCGGGACAGGGGAGTTGGCTACACCTTC
-	TRBV7-6	-	TRBJ1-2	CASSLGSGEKIDGYTF	TGTGCCAGCAGCTTAGGTTCGGGGGAGAAGATAGATGGCTACACCTTC
TRBD2	TRBV30	-	TRBJ2-4	CAWSVASGVNIQYF	TGTGCCTGGAGTGTGGCTAGCGGGGTAAACATTCAGTACTTC
TRBD2	TRBV28	-	TRBJ2-3	CASSLTSGRAGTQYF	TGTGCCAGCAGTCTGACTAGCGGGAGGGCTGGCACGCAGTATTTT
-	TRBV7-9	-	TRBJ1-1	CASSFGSMNTEAFF	TGTGCCAGCAGCTTCGGGAGCATGAACACTGAAGCTTTCTTT
TRBD1	TRBV3-1/TRBV3-2	-	TRBJ2-7	CASSQTDRGSYEQYF	TGTGCCAGCAGCCAGACCGACAGGGGGTCATACGAGCAGTACTTC
-	TRBV7-2	-	TRBJ2-3	CASSGLGGGGTDTQYF	TGTGCCAGCAGCGGTCTGGGCGGGGGCGGCACAGATACGCAGTATTTT
-	TRBV4-2	-	TRBJ2-4	CASSQEGAVEPLAKNIQYF	TGTGCCAGCAGCCAAGAAGGGGCAGTGGAACCTCTAGCCAAAAACATTCAGTACTTC
-	TRBV6-5	once	TRBJ2-1	CASSYSWLDNEQFF	TGTGCCAGCAGTTACTCGTGGCTGGACAATGAGCAGTTCTTC
-	TRBV6-5	-	TRBJ2-2	CASSYGHGELFF	TGTGCCAGCAGTTACGGACACGGGGAGCTGTTTTTT
-	TRBV7-2	few	TRBJ2-2	CASSLRSRAHTGELFF	TGTGCCAGCAGCTTAAGGAGCAGGGCCCACACCGGGGAGCTGTTTTTT
-	TRBV27	few	TRBJ2-2	CASSLRWETPTGELFF	TGTGCCAGCAGTTTAAGGTGGGAGACTCCCACCGGGGAGCTGTTTTTT
-	TRBV25-1	once	TRBJ2-3	CASSEVDQTQYF	TGTGCCAGCAGTGAGGTAGATCAAACGCAGTATTTT
TRBD1	TRBV7-9	-	TRBJ2-7	CASSLAGQDLYEQYF	TGTGCCAGCAGCTTAGCCGGACAGGACCTCTACGAGCAGTACTTC
-	TRBV5-4	-	TRBJ2-4	CASSLAGAENIQYF	TGTGCCAGCAGCTTGGCAGGGGCGGAAAACATTCAGTACTTC
TRBD1	TRBV20-1	-	TRBJ1-2	CSASTTGQGYGYTF	TGCAGTGCTAGTACGACAGGGCAAGGGTATGGCTACACCTTC
-	TRBV18	-	TRBJ2-7	CASSPPRQGYLYF	TGTGCCAGCTCACCACCGCGGCAGGGTTATCTGTACTTC
-	TRBV11-2	-	TRBJ2-6	CASSSLQGSSGSGANVLTF	TGTGCCAGCAGCTCATTGCAGGGTTCCTCCGGCTCTGGGGCCAACGTCCTGACTTTC
-	TRBV6-2/TRBV6-3	-	TRBJ1-5	CASSYSSGKGQPQHF	TGTGCCAGCAGTTACTCTTCAGGGAAAGGTCAGCCCCAGCATTTT
TRBD2	TRBV7-6	-	TRBJ2-1	CASSWGTSGSSQQFF	TGTGCCAGCAGCTGGGGGACTAGCGGGAGCTCTCAGCAGTTCTTC
TRBD2	TRBV28	-	TRBJ2-5	CASSTPGTSGETQYF	TGTGCCAGCAGTACCCCGGGGACTAGCGGAGAGACCCAGTACTTC
TRBD1	TRBV2	few	TRBJ1-2	CASRGDSPNYGYTF	TGTGCCAGCAGGGGGGACAGCCCTAACTATGGCTACACCTTC
TRBD1	TRBV9	-	TRBJ1-2	CASSGPGTGGIYGYTF	TGTGCCAGCAGCGGCCCCGGGACAGGGGGTATCTATGGCTACACCTTC
-	TRBV24-1	-	TRBJ2-3	CATSAQDGTQYF	TGTGCCACCAGTGCACAGGACGGTACGCAGTATTTT
TRBD1	TRBV10-1	-	TRBJ1-1	CARDRGLATEAFF	TGCGCCAGAGACAGGGGGCTGGCGACTGAAGCTTTCTTT
-	TRBV11-2	-	TRBJ1-5	CASSSGQTINQPQHF	TGTGCCAGCAGCTCTGGACAGACAATCAATCAGCCCCAGCATTTT
-	TRBV5-6	-	TRBJ2-3	CASSLTRGAGHTQYF	TGTGCCAGCAGCTTAACACGGGGTGCGGGACATACGCAGTATTTT
TRBD1	TRBV3-1/TRBV3-2	-	TRBJ2-2	CASSRTGERHTGELFF	TGTGCCAGCAGCCGTACAGGGGAACGGCACACCGGGGAGCTGTTTTTT
TRBD1	TRBV19	-	TRBJ2-7	CATKQGSYEQYF	TGTGCCACCAAACAGGGGTCCTACGAGCAGTACTTC
TRBD1	TRBV11-2	-	TRBJ2-7	CASRKPFGQGWHEQYF	TGTGCCAGCAGAAAACCCTTTGGACAGGGGTGGCACGAGCAGTACTTC
-	TRBV30	once	TRBJ2-1	CAWLQFNEQFF	TGTGCCTGGCTACAGTTCAATGAGCAGTTCTTC
TRBD2	TRBV4-2	-	TRBJ2-1	CASSQGSSGRSYNEQFF	TGTGCCAGCAGCCAAGGGTCGAGCGGGAGGTCCTACAATGAGCAGTTCTTC
TRBD2	TRBV19	-	TRBJ2-1	CASSIHSGRASNEQFF	TGTGCCAGTAGTATTCACAGCGGGAGGGCCTCCAATGAGCAGTTCTTC
TRBD2	TRBV27	-	TRBJ2-1	CASSPRGTSGSLEQFF	TGTGCCAGCAGTCCCCGAGGGACTAGCGGGAGCCTAGAGCAGTTCTTC
-	TRBV28	once	TRBJ2-7	CASSTQLYEQYF	TGTGCCAGCAGTACGCAGTTATACGAGCAGTACTTC
TRBD2	TRBV6-1	-	TRBJ2-5	CASSENLAGGQETQYF	TGTGCCAGCAGTGAAAACCTAGCGGGAGGCCAAGAGACCCAGTACTTC